This T cell receptor beta chain was retrieved from a study of read filtering for tumor transcriptome and immune sequencing. This CDR3 comprises 15 residues. The germline V gene encodes CDR1 SGHDN and CDR2 FVKESK. The J segment lost 1 base and the V segment lost 4 bases, leaving 5 bases of the junction unmatched. From about 0.4 ug of RNA, a library with molecular barcoded alpha/delta and beta/gamma adaptors was made. Using its own MiXCR run on the reads, TCRdb lists one record per CDR3 protein. The sample lists over 55,000 distinct CDR3 sequences; around 13% were seen once. This clonotype was picked up many times.

The V gene is TRBV14, the J gene TRBJ1-1; 8 nucleotides match TRBD1. This clonotype originated in a donor aged 40 or over with multiple myeloma. Sequencing was performed on a population of CD138-negative cells sorted from bone marrow. The CDR3 spells CASSRQGAGNTEAFF. CDR3 nucleotides: TGTGCCAGCAGCCGTCAGGGGGCAGGGAACACTGAAGCTTTCTTT.